Following are 3 T cell receptor beta chains from one sample sequenced in a study of regulatory T cells in long-lasting Graves disease. Assembly of TCR beta libraries relied on iRepertoire HTBI primers together with Arm-PCR of CDR3 regions. MiXCR, applied by TCRdb to the multiplex PCR reads, yields one record per CDR3 protein. The sample includes under 700,000 distinct CDR3 sequences, around 16% of them seen just once. The time point is: newly diagnosed GD, antithyroid drugs for less than 3 months. PBMC-derived RNA was used for the TCR library. This same sample was also taken into another study, of T cells in Graves' hyperthyroidism and ophthalmopathy.

This specimen consisted of peripheral blood mononuclear cells (PBMCs), obtained at new diagnosis, from a patient treated with antithyroid drugs. These receptors were collected from a woman aged 35-60 years with Graves disease.

The rearrangement joins TRBV18 to TRBJ1-3; 12 positions match TRBD1. This CDR3 comprises 17 residues. V lost 1 base to trimming and J lost 0 bases; unmatched junction nucleotides: 1. Germline V gene lookup returns CDR1 KGHSH and CDR2 LQKENI. DNA of the CDR3: TGTGCCAGCTCACCACAGGGACAGGGGGCCTCTGGAAACACCATATATTTT. Translation gives CASSPQGQGASGNTIYF. The complete variable domain, with remaining parts taken from reference TRBV18 and TRBJ1-3, reads NAGVMQNPRHLVRRRGQEARLRCSPMKGHSHVYWYRQLPEEGLKFMVYLQKENIIDESGMPKERFSAEFPKEGPSILRIQQVVRGDSAAYFCASSPQGQGASGNTIYFGEGSWLTVV.

This clonotype came up a few times. The chain is built from TRBV28 and TRBJ2-3; D gene ambiguous. Per the germline V gene, CDR1 is MDHEN and CDR2 is SYDVKM. The CDR3 loop spans 13 amino acids. With 5 bases removed from V and 2 bases from J, the gap between germline ends came to 8 bases. CDR3 DNA: TGTGCCAGCAGTATTTCGCTCACAGATACGCAGTATTTT. This translates into CASSISLTDTQYF.

This clonotype appeared a few times. The J gene is TRBJ1-1, the V gene TRBV6-2 or TRBV6-3; D uncertain. The V gene lost 2 bases and the J gene lost 5 bases, with 12 bases spanning the gap. This CDR3 region has 14 residues. In germline, CDR1 is MNHEY, CDR2 SVGEGT. The CDR3 region is CASSYLKSSTEAFF. The DNA for the CDR3 is TGTGCCAGCAGTTACCTCAAAAGCTCGACTGAAGCTTTCTTT.